The 26 T cell receptor beta chains presented below share a single source sample, sequenced in a study of vaccination and CD4 T cells after COVID-19. No antigen has been identified for these receptors. Treatment: roughly 10-day PBMC culture with coronavirus spike peptide pools or control peptides (ViraFEST assay). Sequence data for DNA of cultured CD4+ T cells were generated by the Oncomine TCR Beta short-read assay. From the PCR reads, TCRdb called clonotypes with MiXCR, one entry per CDR3 protein. The sample has about 20,000 distinct CDR3 sequences; roughly 45% are singletons. Sequencing input: CD4+ T cells from blood, cultured in vitro. These TCRs come from a human donor who had recovered from COVID-19.

This clonotype turned up a few times. The gene calls are TRBV2 and TRBJ1-1, with 10 bases identical to TRBD1. This CDR3 contains 13 residues. Losses at the gene ends were 10 bases for V and 5 bases for J; bases not matched to a gene: 7. From germline, CDR1 is SNHLY and CDR2 FYNNEI. The CDR3 nucleotides are TGTGCCAACTCTCGACAGGGGGCGACTGAAGCTTTCTTT. This encodes CANSRQGATEAFF.

The chain is built from TRBV24-1 and TRBJ1-5, with D possibly matching TRBD1 (6 bases). V lost 8 bases to trimming and J lost 0 bases, with 13 bases between them. The germline CDR1 and CDR2 sequences are KGHDR and SFDVKD. This CDR3 is 15 amino acids long. CDR3 DNA: TGTGCCACCAACGGGGGGCCGGATAGCAATCAGCCCCAGCATTTT. Protein product: CATNGGPDSNQPQHF.

The CDR3 is CARSLAGRWRETQYF. CDR3 nucleotides: TGTGCCAGAAGCTTGGCCGGCCGGTGGAGAGAGACCCAGTACTTC. This rearrangement joins TRBV5-3 to TRBJ2-5, with D unclear. TRBV5-3 carries the ORF label, with uncertain function. The ends were cut back, 0 bases at V and 4 bases at J, with 13 bases in the middle. The length of the CDR3 is 15 residues.

This clonotype has a handful of counts. The chain recombines TRBV28 with TRBJ1-2; D call uncertain. Germline V CDR1 and CDR2: MDHEN, SYDVKM. Trimming removed 3 bases at V and 1 base at J, with 6 bases between. The CDR3 is made up of 13 amino acids. CDR3 loop: CASSFHNNYGYTF. The CDR3, as DNA: TGTGCCAGCAGTTTCCACAATAACTATGGCTACACCTTC.

This clonotype has just one count. V gene TRBV11-3 combines with J gene TRBJ2-3; the D gene is possibly TRBD2 (6 bases). V was clipped by 8 bases and J by 2 bases, with 11 bases between them. CDR3 length: 13 residues. Germline CDR1 reads SGHNT; CDR2 reads YENEEA. The CDR3 DNA is TGTGCCAGCGGGCGGGATTACACAGATACGCAGTATTTT. It yields the protein CASGRDYTDTQYF.

This clonotype has a handful of counts. The rearrangement links TRBV5-1 to TRBJ1-1; maybe TRBD1 (5 bases). V was clipped by 4 bases and J by 0 bases, with 10 bases between them. CDR1 SGHRS and CDR2 YFSETQ come from the germline V gene. The CDR3 extends over 14 amino acids. CDR3 protein: CASSPGTLNTEAFF. CDR3 sequence (DNA): TGCGCCAGCAGCCCAGGGACCTTGAACACTGAAGCTTTCTTT.

The V and J genes are TRBV12-5 and TRBJ2-5; 9 positions match TRBD1. CDR3 size: 16 residues. Germline loops: CDR1 LGHNT, CDR2 FRNRAP. The J segment lost 5 bases and the V segment lost 5 bases, leaving 12 bases of the junction unmatched. The CDR3 DNA follows: TGTGCTAGTGGTGCGGGACAGGGTGGCCTCCGCGAGACCCAGTACTTC. Translated: CASGAGQGGLRETQYF.

The CDR3 here is CASSFQGQGYEQYF. DNA of the CDR3: TGTGCCAGCAGTTTTCAGGGACAGGGCTACGAGCAGTACTTC. The gene calls are TRBV12-3 or TRBV12-4 and TRBJ2-7, with TRBD1 matching 9 bases. The junction had 3 bases not matched to a gene; V was cut back by 3 bases and J by 3 bases. The CDR3 consists of 14 residues.

This clonotype was seen only a few times. The chain is built from TRBV6-5 and TRBJ1-2; possible D gene TRBD1, 6 bases. The CDR3 runs 14 residues. Germline V lookup: CDR1 MNHEY, CDR2 SVGAGI. With 2 bases removed from V and 8 bases from J, the gap between germline ends came to 15 bases. This chain's CDR3 is CASSYPGGGGGYTF. The DNA of the CDR3 is TGTGCCAGCAGTTACCCCGGGGGGGGCGGCGGCTACACCTTC.

In DNA, the CDR3 is TGTGCCACCAGTGATTCGACAGCCTCAAGCTCCTACGAGCAGTACTTC. Its protein product is CATSDSTASSSYEQYF. This rearrangement joins TRBV24-1 to TRBJ2-7, with a weak D call TRBD1 (5 bases). CDR1 and CDR2 (germline): KGHDR, SFDVKD. This CDR3 is built from 16 residues. With 2 bases removed from V and 0 bases from J, the gap between germline ends came to 13 bases.

The V and J genes are TRBV6-5 and TRBJ2-7; D is ambiguous. This CDR3 has 16 amino acids. Germline V gene data show CDR1 as MNHEY and CDR2 as SVGAGI. V lost 0 bases, J lost 2 bases, and 14 bases lay in between. CDR3 DNA: TGTGCCAGCAGTTACTCTATCCCTGGTGAGACCTACGAGCAGTACTTC. Its protein product is CASSYSIPGETYEQYF.

The CDR3 loop reads CASSLDGGRGYTF. The CDR3 coding sequence is TGCGCCAGCAGCTTGGATGGAGGGAGGGGCTACACCTTC. The chain couples TRBV5-1 to TRBJ1-2; D is unresolved. CDR1 and CDR2 from the germline V gene are SGHRS and YFSETQ. V shed 0 bases and J shed 8 bases, with 11 bases lying between them. CDR3 length: 13 residues.

There are a few counts of this clonotype. CDR3 in DNA: TGTGCCATCAGTAACGCACAGGGGGTAGGCTACACCTTC. Its protein product is CAISNAQGVGYTF. The chain combines TRBV10-3 with TRBJ1-2; 8 bases map to TRBD1. The CDR3 is 13 amino acids. CDR1 ENHRY and CDR2 SYGVKD come from the germline V gene. J was trimmed by 8 bases and V by 5 bases; bases with no gene match: 7.

The chain carries TRBV7-9 and TRBJ2-7; TRBD1 aligns across 7 bases. The junction had 5 bases not matched to a gene; V was cut back by 1 base and J by 5 bases. The germline CDR1 and CDR2 sequences are SEHNR and FQNEAQ (reference sequence). The CDR3 sequence is 14 residues long. CDR3 residues: CASSLGGGGHEQYF. CDR3 nucleotides: TGTGCCAGCAGCTTAGGAGGGGGCGGACACGAGCAGTACTTC.

V usage is TRBV12-3 or TRBV12-4 and J usage is TRBJ2-1; D is tentatively TRBD1 or TRBD2 (5 bases each). The CDR3 loop spans 14 amino acids. Trimming removed 7 bases from V and 4 bases from J, with 14 bases in between. In nucleotides, the CDR3 is TGTGCCAGCAACACGGCTGGGGGTTACAATGAGCAGTTCTTC. Protein product: CASNTAGGYNEQFF.

The table lists this clonotype with a few counts. The chain joins TRBV27 to TRBJ2-2, with D tentatively TRBD2 (7 bases). Trimming took 7 bases from V and 4 from J, leaving 16 bases between them. This CDR3 spans 15 amino acids. Germline V gene data show CDR1 as MNHEY and CDR2 as SMNVEV (reference sequence). In DNA, the CDR3 is TGTGCCAGCAATTGGGGGGGCCTGGGCACCGGGGAGCTGTTTTTT. It yields the protein CASNWGGLGTGELFF.

CDR3 coding DNA: TGTGCCAGCAGTACCCCGACAGGGGGCGCTAGGGCCTACGAGCAGTACTTC. Encoded protein: CASSTPTGGARAYEQYF. The gene calls are TRBV28 and TRBJ2-7; TRBD1 aligns across 10 bases. Germline assignment: CDR1 MDHEN and CDR2 SYDVKM. Trimming at V came to 5 bases and at J to 2 bases, leaving 12 bases not matched to a gene. There are 17 residues in the CDR3.

The chain is built from TRBV7-2 and TRBJ1-2; D is unclear. The length of the CDR3 is 16 residues. Trimming left V 0 bases short and J 2 bases short, with 13 bases between. Per the germline V gene, CDR1 is SGHTA and CDR2 is FQGNSA. This chain's CDR3 is CASSLATGGANYGYTF. CDR3 bases: TGTGCCAGCAGCTTAGCTACTGGAGGCGCCAACTATGGCTACACCTTC.

The rearrangement joins TRBV7-9 to TRBJ2-1; TRBD2 might be the D (5 bases). V dropped 1 base and J dropped 8 bases, with 12 bases sitting between them. Germline CDR1 and CDR2: SEHNR and FQNEAQ (reference sequence). This CDR3 comprises 14 residues. The CDR3 here is CASSLESSSHEQFF. The DNA for the CDR3 is TGTGCCAGCAGCTTAGAATCTAGCTCGCATGAGCAGTTCTTC.

This chain connects TRBV27 to TRBJ2-5; no clear D gene. There are 12 residues in the CDR3. V was clipped by 5 bases and J by 0 bases, with 4 bases between them. In germline, CDR1 is MNHEY, CDR2 SMNVEV (reference sequence). DNA of the CDR3: TGTGCCAGCAGTGAATACCAAGAGACCCAGTACTTC. This sequence encodes CASSEYQETQYF.

This rearrangement joins TRBV24-1 to TRBJ2-7; 8 bases agree with TRBD2. Trimming at V came to 5 bases and at J to 2 bases, leaving 7 bases not matched to a gene. Germline V gene lookup returns CDR1 KGHDR and CDR2 SFDVKD. The CDR3 is made up of 15 amino acids. The DNA of the CDR3 is TGTGCCACCAGTGCGGCTAGCGGGCCTACCTACGAGCAGTACTTC. This sequence encodes CATSAASGPTYEQYF.

The rearrangement joins TRBV2 to TRBJ2-7; 7 bases map to TRBD1. J was trimmed by 2 bases and V by 4 bases; bases with no gene match: 5. The CDR3 sequence is 14 residues long. CDR1 and CDR2 (germline): SNHLY, FYNNEI. CDR3 sequence reads: CASSGLQGAYEQYF. The DNA for the CDR3 is TGTGCCAGCAGTGGGTTGCAGGGGGCCTACGAGCAGTACTTC.

The chain joins TRBV6-1 to TRBJ2-3; D perhaps matches TRBD1 (6 bases). V was pared by 6 bases and J by 0 bases, with 10 bases between. This CDR3 has 14 residues. Germline values: CDR1 MNHNS, CDR2 SASEGT. The CDR3 DNA reads as TGTGCCAGCAGACCAGGGGCGAGCACAGATACGCAGTATTTT. Translating gives CASRPGASTDTQYF.

The chain employs TRBV24-1 and TRBJ1-1; 7 bases are shared with TRBD1. Per the germline V gene, CDR1 is KGHDR and CDR2 is SFDVKD. The ends lost 3 bases at V and 3 bases at J; junction bases unmatched: 6. The CDR3 has 15 amino acids. DNA of the CDR3: TGTGCCACCAGTGATGGGTCAGGGGGAGACACTGAAGCTTTCTTT. Translated: CATSDGSGGDTEAFF.

This chain uses TRBV20-1 with TRBJ1-2; TRBD1 matches at 7 bases. Germline trimming cut 0 bases from V and 4 bases from J; bases unmatched to any gene: 2. The CDR3 has 13 amino acids. CDR1 DFQATT and CDR2 SNEGSKA come from the germline V gene (reference sequence). CDR3 amino acids: CSAREWDSYGYTF. CDR3 bases: TGCAGTGCTAGAGAGTGGGACAGCTATGGCTACACCTTC.

The chain links TRBV7-2 to TRBJ2-1, with D possibly matching TRBD1 (6 bases). CDR1 and CDR2 from the germline V gene are SGHTA and FQGNSA. Trimming removed 2 bases at V and 2 bases at J, with 10 bases between. The CDR3 sequence is 15 residues long. CDR3 in amino acids: CASSLFRDTYNEQFF. The CDR3 nucleotides are TGTGCCAGCAGCTTATTCCGGGACACCTACAATGAGCAGTTCTTC.